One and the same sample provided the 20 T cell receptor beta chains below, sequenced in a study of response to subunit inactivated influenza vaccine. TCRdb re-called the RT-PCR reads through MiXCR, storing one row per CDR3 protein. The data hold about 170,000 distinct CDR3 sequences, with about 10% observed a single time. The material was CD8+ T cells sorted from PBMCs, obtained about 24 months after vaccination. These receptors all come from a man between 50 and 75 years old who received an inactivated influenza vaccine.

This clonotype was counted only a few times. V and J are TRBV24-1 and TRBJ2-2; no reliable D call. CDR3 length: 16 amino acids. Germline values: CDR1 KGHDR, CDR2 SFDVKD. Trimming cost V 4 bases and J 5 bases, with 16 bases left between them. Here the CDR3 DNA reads TGTGCCACCAGTGACCGTACCAAGGGATGGACCGGGGAGCTGTTTTTT. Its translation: CATSDRTKGWTGELFF.

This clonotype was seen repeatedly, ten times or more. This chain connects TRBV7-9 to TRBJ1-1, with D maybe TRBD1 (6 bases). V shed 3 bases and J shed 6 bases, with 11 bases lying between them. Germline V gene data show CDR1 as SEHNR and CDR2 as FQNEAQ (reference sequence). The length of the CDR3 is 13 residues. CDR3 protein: CASSFRDNAEAFF. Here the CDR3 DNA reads TGTGCCAGCAGCTTCCGGGACAACGCTGAAGCTTTCTTT.

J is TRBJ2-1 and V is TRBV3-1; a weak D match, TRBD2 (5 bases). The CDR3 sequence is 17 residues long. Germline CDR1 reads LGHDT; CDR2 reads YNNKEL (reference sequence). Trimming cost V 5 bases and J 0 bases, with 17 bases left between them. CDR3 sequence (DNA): TGTGCCAGCAGCGTTGTTCCGGCCGGAGGCTCCTACAATGAGCAGTTCTTC. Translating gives CASSVVPAGGSYNEQFF.

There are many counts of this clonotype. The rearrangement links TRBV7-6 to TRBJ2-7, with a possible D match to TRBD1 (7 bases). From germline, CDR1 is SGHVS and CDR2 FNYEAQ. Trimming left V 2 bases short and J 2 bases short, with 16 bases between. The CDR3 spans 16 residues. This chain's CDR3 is CASSLLTGTGAYEQYF. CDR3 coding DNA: TGTGCCAGCAGCTTACTGACAGGGACGGGGGCCTACGAGCAGTACTTC.

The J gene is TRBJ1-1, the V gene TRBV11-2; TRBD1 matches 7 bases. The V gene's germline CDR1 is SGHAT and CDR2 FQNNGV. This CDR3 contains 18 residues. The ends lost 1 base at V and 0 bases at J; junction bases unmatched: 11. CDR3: CASSLVKGAWVLNTEAFF. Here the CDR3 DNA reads TGTGCCAGCAGCTTAGTTAAGGGGGCTTGGGTCTTGAACACTGAAGCTTTCTTT.

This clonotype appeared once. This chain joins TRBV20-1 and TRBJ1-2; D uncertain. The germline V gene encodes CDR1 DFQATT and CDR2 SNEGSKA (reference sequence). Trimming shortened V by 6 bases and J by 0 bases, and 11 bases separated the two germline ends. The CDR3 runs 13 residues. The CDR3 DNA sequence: TGCAGTGCGAGACGGCACTCTAACTATGGCTACACCTTC. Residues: CSARRHSNYGYTF.

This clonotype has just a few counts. The CDR3 region is CASSDQGQSTYNEQFF. DNA for the CDR3: TGTGCCAGCAGCGACCAGGGACAGTCTACCTACAATGAGCAGTTCTTC. J is TRBJ2-1 and V is TRBV7-9; 7 bases fit TRBD1. Trimming took 5 bases from V and 2 from J; bases not matched to a gene: 9. The CDR3 has 16 residues. Germline CDR1 is SEHNR and CDR2 is FQNEAQ (reference sequence).

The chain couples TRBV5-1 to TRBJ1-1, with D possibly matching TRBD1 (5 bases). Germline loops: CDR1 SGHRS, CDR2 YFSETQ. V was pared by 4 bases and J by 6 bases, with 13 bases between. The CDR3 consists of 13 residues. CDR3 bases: TGCGCCAGCAGCGGGACCTCATGGGCTGAAGCTTTCTTT. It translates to CASSGTSWAEAFF.

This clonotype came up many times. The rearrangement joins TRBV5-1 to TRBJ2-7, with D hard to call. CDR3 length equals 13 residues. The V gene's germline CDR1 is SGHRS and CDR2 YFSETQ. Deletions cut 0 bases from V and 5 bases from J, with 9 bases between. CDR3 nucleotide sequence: TGCGCCAGCAGCTTGGCCCTGTGGAACGAGCAGTACTTC. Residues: CASSLALWNEQYF.

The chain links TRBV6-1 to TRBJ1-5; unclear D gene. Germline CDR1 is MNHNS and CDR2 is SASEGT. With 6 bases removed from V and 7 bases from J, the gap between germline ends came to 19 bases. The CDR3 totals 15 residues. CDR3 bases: TGTGCCAGCAGCGAACGGCCGACGGGTCGCCAGCCCCAGCATTTT. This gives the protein CASSERPTGRQPQHF.

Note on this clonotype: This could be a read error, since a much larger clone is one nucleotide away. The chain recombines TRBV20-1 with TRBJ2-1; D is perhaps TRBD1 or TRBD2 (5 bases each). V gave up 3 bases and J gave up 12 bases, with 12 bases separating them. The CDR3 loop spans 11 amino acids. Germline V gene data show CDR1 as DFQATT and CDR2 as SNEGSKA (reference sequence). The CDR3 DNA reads TGCAGTGCTAGCTGGGGGTATGGGCAGTTCTTC. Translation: CSASWGYGQFF.

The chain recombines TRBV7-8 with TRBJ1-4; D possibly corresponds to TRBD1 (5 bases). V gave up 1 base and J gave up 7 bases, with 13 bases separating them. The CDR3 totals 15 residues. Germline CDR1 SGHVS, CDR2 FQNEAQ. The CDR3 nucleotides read TGTGCCAGCAGCTTAGAAGGTGGGGCGCGTGAAAAACTGTTTTTT. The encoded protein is CASSLEGGAREKLFF.

CDR3 protein: CASSVGFAGNYEQYF. CDR3 bases: TGCGCCAGCAGCGTGGGATTTGCAGGGAACTACGAGCAGTACTTC. This rearrangement joins TRBV4-1 to TRBJ2-7; D possibly corresponds to TRBD1 (5 bases). The V and J ends lost 5 bases and 3 bases respectively, with 17 bases between them. The CDR3 totals 15 residues. Per the germline V gene, CDR1 is MGHRA and CDR2 is YSYEKL.

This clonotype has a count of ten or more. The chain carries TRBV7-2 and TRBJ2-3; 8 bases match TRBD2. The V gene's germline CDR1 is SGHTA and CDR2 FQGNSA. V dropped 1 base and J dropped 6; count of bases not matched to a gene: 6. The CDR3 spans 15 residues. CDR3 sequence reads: CASSLVGGAADTQYF. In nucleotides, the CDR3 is TGTGCCAGCAGCTTAGTCGGGGGGGCTGCGGATACGCAGTATTTT.

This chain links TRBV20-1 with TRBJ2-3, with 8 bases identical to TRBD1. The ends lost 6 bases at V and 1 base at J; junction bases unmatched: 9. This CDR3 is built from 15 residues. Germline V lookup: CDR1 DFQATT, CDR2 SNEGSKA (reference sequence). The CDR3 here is CSAPLMGQGTDTQYF. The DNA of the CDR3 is TGCAGTGCCCCTTTAATGGGACAGGGCACAGATACGCAGTATTTT.

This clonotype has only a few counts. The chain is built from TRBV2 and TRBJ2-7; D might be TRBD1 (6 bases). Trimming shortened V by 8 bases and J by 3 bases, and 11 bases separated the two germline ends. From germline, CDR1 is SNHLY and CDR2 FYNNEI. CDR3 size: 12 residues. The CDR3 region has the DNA TGTGCCAGCGGGGGACATAGCTACGAGCAGTACTTC. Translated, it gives CASGGHSYEQYF.

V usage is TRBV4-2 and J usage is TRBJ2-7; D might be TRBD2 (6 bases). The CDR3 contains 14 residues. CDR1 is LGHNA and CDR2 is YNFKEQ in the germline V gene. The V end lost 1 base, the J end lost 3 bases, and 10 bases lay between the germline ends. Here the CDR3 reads CASSQGSGYYEQYF. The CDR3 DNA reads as TGTGCCAGCAGCCAAGGTAGCGGTTACTACGAGCAGTACTTC.

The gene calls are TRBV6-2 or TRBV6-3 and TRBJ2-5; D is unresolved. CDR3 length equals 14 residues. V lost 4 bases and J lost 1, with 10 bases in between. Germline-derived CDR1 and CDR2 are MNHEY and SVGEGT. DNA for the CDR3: TGTGCCAGCAGTTCTGAACCCACCCAAGAGACCCAGTACTTC. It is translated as CASSSEPTQETQYF.

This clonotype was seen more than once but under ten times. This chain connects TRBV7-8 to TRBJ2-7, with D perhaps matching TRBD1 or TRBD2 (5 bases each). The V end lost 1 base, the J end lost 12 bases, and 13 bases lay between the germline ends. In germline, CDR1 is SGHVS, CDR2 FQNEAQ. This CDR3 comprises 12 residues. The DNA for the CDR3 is TGTGCCAGCAGCTTAGGGGACCCAAAGGTGTACTTC. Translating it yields CASSLGDPKVYF. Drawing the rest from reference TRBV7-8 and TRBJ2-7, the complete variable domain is GAGVSQSPRYKVAKRGQDVALRCDPISGHVSLFWYQQALGQGPEFLTYFQNEAQLDKSGLPSDRFFAERPEGSVSTLKIQRTQQEDSAVYLCASSLGDPKVYFGPGTRLTVT.

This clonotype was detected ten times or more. Here the CDR3 DNA reads TGTGCCAGCAGCCCAGTCCTGGGGGGGGAGACCCAGTACTTC. Translated: CASSPVLGGETQYF. This rearrangement joins TRBV7-9 to TRBJ2-5; TRBD2 aligns across 7 bases. Germline V lookup: CDR1 SEHNR, CDR2 FQNEAQ (reference sequence). This CDR3 has 14 residues. J was trimmed by 5 bases and V by 5 bases; bases with no gene match: 8.